This passage covers 8 T cell receptor beta chains from one sample sequenced in a study of OX40 agonist ivuxolimab in advanced cancers. Only in-frame clones appear in the TCRdb table, and some are missing; sequencing was by immunoSEQ multiplex PCR. The table includes around 74,000 clones, 92% detected once. The sequences come from CD4+ or CD8+ T cells sorted from blood, collected in a trial of the OX40 agonist ivuxolimab. These receptors were taken from an adult with an advanced solid tumor such as melanoma, head and neck, liver or kidney cancer.

The gene calls are TRBV7-2 and TRBJ1-1, with D maybe TRBD1 (5 bases). V lost 1 base and J 0 bases, leaving 15 bases between the germline ends. The germline V gene encodes CDR1 SGHTA and CDR2 FQGNSA. This CDR3 has 17 amino acids. CDR3 DNA: TGTGCCAGCAGCTTAGGGGGAAGACAGATAATGAACACTGAAGCTTTCTTT. Amino acid sequence: CASSLGGRQIMNTEAFF.

The gene calls are TRBV9 and TRBJ2-5; D remains unclear. This CDR3 spans 14 amino acids. Looked up from germline, CDR1 is SGDLS and CDR2 is YYNGEE. V was cut by 2 bases and J by 3 bases, with 11 bases left in between. CDR3 in amino acids: CASSVGPEKETQYF. The DNA of the CDR3 is TGTGCCAGCAGCGTTGGACCAGAAAAAGAGACCCAGTACTTC.

The chain joins TRBV10-3 to TRBJ2-7, with TRBD2 identical over 8 bases. With 2 bases clipped from V and 0 bases from J, the junction kept 3 bases outside the gene matches. The V gene's germline CDR1 is ENHRY and CDR2 SYGVKD. The CDR3 is 15 residues long. The CDR3 here is CAISETAGDSYEQYF. CDR3 sequence (DNA): TGTGCCATCAGTGAGACAGCGGGAGACTCCTACGAGCAGTACTTC.

This chain links TRBV11-3 with TRBJ1-1; D gene unclear. This CDR3 spans 14 amino acids. V lost 5 bases to trimming and J lost 7 bases, with 17 bases between them. Germline lookup yields CDR1 SGHNT and CDR2 YENEEA. The CDR3 DNA is TGTGCCAGCAGCCCCCTTTGGCAGAGATATGAAGCTTTCTTT. It codes for CASSPLWQRYEAFF.

This chain uses TRBV4-2 with TRBJ1-5; D remains unclear. The germline V gene encodes CDR1 LGHNA and CDR2 YNFKEQ. The length of the CDR3 is 15 residues. V lost 0 bases, J lost 3 bases, and 9 bases lay in between. CDR3: CASSQEAQFNQPQHF. CDR3 coding DNA: TGTGCCAGCAGCCAAGAGGCACAGTTCAATCAGCCCCAGCATTTT.

This clone is a singleton in its sample. This chain connects TRBV5-8 to TRBJ1-5; weak D call: TRBD1 (5 bases). Per the germline V gene, CDR1 is SGHTS and CDR2 is YDEGEE. The germline V and J ends were trimmed by 4 bases and 1 base, with 12 bases remaining between them. This CDR3 spans 15 amino acids. DNA of the CDR3: TGTGCCAGCAGCCAGGTAGGGACGAGCAATCAGCCCCAGCATTTT. It translates to CASSQVGTSNQPQHF.

This chain links TRBV5-1 with TRBJ2-1; D remains ambiguous. Germline CDR1 reads SGHRS; CDR2 reads YFSETQ. This CDR3 is built from 15 residues. The V gene lost 0 bases and the J gene lost 1 base, with 8 bases spanning the gap. The CDR3 here is CASSLVPDSYNEQFF. CDR3 bases: TGCGCCAGCAGCTTGGTTCCGGATTCCTACAATGAGCAGTTCTTC.

V usage is TRBV6-6 and J usage is TRBJ2-5, with D hard to call. V was shortened by 0 bases and J by 3 bases, with 8 bases between the two germline ends. CDR1 MNHNY and CDR2 SVGAGI come from the germline V gene (reference sequence). This CDR3 spans 14 amino acids. DNA for the CDR3: TGTGCCAGCAGTTACTCGGTATGGAAAGAGACCCAGTACTTC. It is translated as CASSYSVWKETQYF.